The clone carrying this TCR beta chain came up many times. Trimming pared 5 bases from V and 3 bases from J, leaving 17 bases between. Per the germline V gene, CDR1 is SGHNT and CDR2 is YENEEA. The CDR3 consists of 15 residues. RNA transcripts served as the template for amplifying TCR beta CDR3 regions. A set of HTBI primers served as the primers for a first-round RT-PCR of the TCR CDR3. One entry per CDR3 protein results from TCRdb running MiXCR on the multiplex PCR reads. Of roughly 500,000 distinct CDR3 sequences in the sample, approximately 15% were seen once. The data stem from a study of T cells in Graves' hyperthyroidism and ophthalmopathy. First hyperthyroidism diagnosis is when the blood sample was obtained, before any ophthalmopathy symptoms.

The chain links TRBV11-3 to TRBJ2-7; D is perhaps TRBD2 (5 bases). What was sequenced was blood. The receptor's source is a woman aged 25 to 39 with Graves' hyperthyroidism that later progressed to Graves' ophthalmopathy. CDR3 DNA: TGTGCCAGCAGCCCCCGAGGCGCGGGCAGCTACGAGCAGTACTTC. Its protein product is CASSPRGAGSYEQYF.